Each of the 30 T cell receptor beta chains below was sequenced from the same sample in a study of blood T cell repertoires in COVID-19. Repertoires were generated with immunoSEQ multiplex PCR, while TCRdb's copy carries only in-frame clones and drops some. The table records 55,000 to 85,000 clones, 80% to 90% of them present only once. Specimen: peripheral blood. Source of these receptors: a woman younger than 35 with acute or convalescent COVID-19.

This clone was detected a few times. The J gene is TRBJ2-1, the V gene TRBV23-1; possible D gene TRBD2, 5 bases. TRBV23-1 falls under the ORF class, with uncertain function. CDR3 length: 16 residues. The V end lost 1 base, the J end lost 4 bases, and 14 bases lay between the germline ends. The CDR3 loop is CASSQLGADIYNEQFF. In nucleotides, the CDR3 is TGCGCCAGCAGTCAATTGGGAGCAGATATTTACAATGAGCAGTTCTTC.

CDR3 sequence: CAWSVLGGASGNTIYF. The CDR3 DNA reads as TGTGCCTGGAGTGTATTAGGGGGCGCCTCTGGAAACACCATATATTTT. The chain uses TRBV30 and TRBJ1-3; 7 bases match TRBD1. The CDR3 runs 16 residues. Germline V gene sequence: CDR1 GTSNPN, CDR2 SVGIG (reference sequence). The J segment lost 0 bases and the V segment lost 0 bases, leaving 5 bases of the junction unmatched. The complete variable domain, with remaining parts taken from reference TRBV30 and TRBJ1-3, reads SQTIHQWPATLVQPVGSPLSLECTVEGTSNPNLYWYRQAAGRGLQLLFYSVGIGQISSEVPQNLSASRPQDRQFILSSKKLLLSDSGFYLCAWSVLGGASGNTIYFGEGSWLTVV.

The rearrangement uses TRBV7-2 and TRBJ2-1; maybe TRBD2 (6 bases). CDR1 SGHTA and CDR2 FQGNSA come from the germline V gene. CDR3 length: 13 residues. V lost 1 base and J 6 bases, leaving 7 bases between the germline ends. CDR3 residues: CASSLGGVNEQFF. Here the CDR3 DNA reads TGTGCCAGCAGCTTAGGCGGGGTCAATGAGCAGTTCTTC. The full variable domain, its missing parts supplied by reference TRBV7-2 and TRBJ2-1, is GAGVSQSPSNKVTEKGKDVELRCDPISGHTALYWYRQSLGQGLEFLIYFQGNSAPDKSGLPSDRFSAERTGGSVSTLTIQRTQQEDSAVYLCASSLGGVNEQFFGPGTRLTVL.

The chain is built from TRBV7-9 and TRBJ2-7; 10 bases are shared with TRBD1. Trimming removed 6 bases from V and 6 bases from J; junction bases left unmatched: 11. From germline, CDR1 is SEHNR and CDR2 FQNEAQ (reference sequence). The CDR3 extends over 15 amino acids. As DNA, the CDR3 is TGTGCCAGCAGTTATTCCGGGACAGGGGTCGTCGAGCAGTACTTC. Amino acid sequence: CASSYSGTGVVEQYF.

The rearrangement joins TRBV19 to TRBJ1-1; a possible D gene is TRBD1 (5 bases). CDR3 length: 14 residues. V lost 4 bases to trimming and J lost 1 base, with 10 bases between them. Germline CDR1 reads LNHDA; CDR2 reads SQIVND (reference sequence). CDR3 coding DNA: TGTGCCAGTAGTACCGACGGGGGGAACACTGAAGCTTTCTTT. Amino acids: CASSTDGGNTEAFF. The full variable domain, completed using reference TRBV19 and TRBJ1-1, is DGGITQSPKYLFRKEGQNVTLSCEQNLNHDAMYWYRQDPGQGLRLIYYSQIVNDFQKGDIAEGYSVSREKKESFPLTVTSAQKNPTAFYLCASSTDGGNTEAFFGQGTRLTVV.

The chain employs TRBV12-3 or TRBV12-4 and TRBJ1-5, with 7 bases lining up with TRBD1. The V segment lost 4 bases and the J segment 6 bases; nucleotides outside the gene matches: 3. The CDR3 totals 13 residues. Here the CDR3 reads CASSSSGGQPQHF. In nucleotides, the CDR3 is TGTGCCAGCAGTTCATCAGGGGGTCAGCCCCAGCATTTT.

The CDR3 DNA is TGCGCCAGCAGCTTGGCCCTGACAGGCCCTACACCGACTGGGGCCAACGTCCTGACTTTC. Its protein is CASSLALTGPTPTGANVLTF. This chain connects TRBV5-1 to TRBJ2-6; possibly TRBD1 for D (6 bases). This CDR3 spans 20 amino acids. CDR1 and CDR2 (germline): SGHRS, YFSETQ. V was cut by 0 bases and J by 2 bases, with 21 bases left in between.

This chain's CDR3 is CASSLKQVSGANVLTF. For the CDR3, the DNA is TGTGCCAGCAGCTTGAAACAGGTCTCTGGGGCCAACGTCCTGACTTTC. The V gene is TRBV5-6, the J gene TRBJ2-6; D perhaps matches TRBD1 (5 bases). CDR1 is SGHDT, CDR2 YYEEEE, per germline. This CDR3 comprises 16 residues. V was pared by 1 base and J by 0 bases, with 8 bases between.

The chain recombines TRBV2 with TRBJ1-6; D is ambiguous. This CDR3 contains 16 residues. Germline lookup yields CDR1 SNHLY and CDR2 FYNNEI. Trimming took 5 bases from V and 4 from J, leaving 15 bases between them. The CDR3 DNA reads as TGTGCCAGCAGTTACAACGGGATCCAGTATAATTCACCCCTCCACTTT. Translating it yields CASSYNGIQYNSPLHF. The entire variable domain, with the rest obtained from reference TRBV2 and TRBJ1-6, is as follows: EPEVTQTPSHQVTQMGQEVILRCVPISNHLYFYWYRQILGQKVEFLVSFYNNEISEKSEIFDDQFSVERPDGSNFTLKIRSTKLEDSAMYFCASSYNGIQYNSPLHFGNGTRLTVT.

This clone has more than one count but fewer than ten. V gene TRBV2 combines with J gene TRBJ1-1; no clear D gene. The CDR3 loop spans 14 amino acids. Trimming took off 4 bases at V and 10 bases at J, with 19 bases between the two ends. In germline, CDR1 is SNHLY, CDR2 FYNNEI. The CDR3 region has the DNA TGTGCCAGCAGTGTGAACGCGTGGGCCCAGGTAGCTTTCTTT. Translated: CASSVNAWAQVAFF.

The chain links TRBV7-4 to TRBJ1-1; perhaps TRBD1 as D (5 bases). The V end was cut by 2 bases, the J end by 1 base, with 8 bases between. The CDR3 totals 14 residues. CDR1 and CDR2 from the germline V gene are SGHVT and SQSDAQ. CDR3 amino acids: CASSLPGENTEAFF. DNA for the CDR3: TGTGCCAGCAGCTTACCGGGGGAGAACACTGAAGCTTTCTTT.

V gene TRBV7-2 combines with J gene TRBJ2-1; TRBD1 matches 10 bases. This CDR3 is built from 15 residues. In germline, CDR1 is SGHTA, CDR2 FQGNSA. V was pared by 5 bases and J by 9 bases, with 10 bases of the junction left unmatched. Here the CDR3 reads CASSQVRTGGGEQFF. The CDR3 region has the DNA TGTGCCAGCAGCCAAGTACGGACAGGGGGGGGTGAGCAGTTCTTC.

The V and J genes are TRBV11-2 and TRBJ2-3; no clear D. This CDR3 has 15 residues. Germline V gene sequence: CDR1 SGHAT, CDR2 FQNNGV. The germline V and J ends were trimmed by 1 base and 1 base, with 9 bases remaining between them. The CDR3 region is CASSLGPQRTDTQYF. CDR3 DNA: TGTGCCAGCAGCTTAGGTCCACAGCGCACAGATACGCAGTATTTT.

CDR3 in amino acids: CASRGRNTEAFF. The CDR3 nucleotides are TGTGCAAGTCGTGGGCGGAACACTGAAGCTTTCTTT. The V and J genes are TRBV12-2 and TRBJ1-1; no DNA check was done on the table's D call, TRBD1. TRBV12-2 is a pseudogene locus. The CDR3 loop spans 12 amino acids.

This rearrangement joins TRBV9 to TRBJ2-7; the D gene is possibly TRBD1 (6 bases). The ends were cut back, 0 bases at V and 2 bases at J, with 15 bases in the middle. Germline V lookup: CDR1 SGDLS, CDR2 YYNGEE. The CDR3 is made up of 16 amino acids. The CDR3 loop is CASSVVEETGPYEQYF. In DNA form, the CDR3 reads TGTGCCAGCAGCGTAGTAGAGGAGACAGGCCCCTACGAGCAGTACTTC. The entire variable domain, with the rest obtained from reference TRBV9 and TRBJ2-7, is as follows: DSGVTQTPKHLITATGQRVTLRCSPRSGDLSVYWYQQSLDQGLQFLIQYYNGEERAKGNILERFSAQQFPDLHSELNLSSLELGDSALYFCASSVVEETGPYEQYFGPGTRLTVT.

The V gene is TRBV6-2 or TRBV6-3, the J gene TRBJ1-2; D unclear. This CDR3 region has 14 residues. V lost 2 bases to trimming and J lost 5 bases, with 12 bases between them. CDR1 is MNHEY, CDR2 SVGEGT, per germline. CDR3 DNA: TGTGCCAGCAGTTACGCGAGTGGAGGGTATGGCTACACCTTC. It encodes CASSYASGGYGYTF.

V is TRBV14 and J is TRBJ1-2, with 9 positions matching TRBD1. The CDR3 is made up of 16 amino acids. Germline trimming cut 0 bases from V and 6 bases from J; bases unmatched to any gene: 8. The germline CDR1 and CDR2 sequences are SGHDN and FVKESK. The chain's CDR3 is CASSQDPFGQGNGYTF. The DNA of the CDR3 is TGTGCCAGCAGCCAAGACCCCTTTGGACAGGGGAATGGCTACACCTTC.

The CDR3 sequence: CASSQGMARGKNRQYF. CDR3 sequence (DNA): TGCGCCAGCAGCCAAGGGATGGCCAGGGGGAAAAATAGGCAGTACTTC. V gene TRBV4-1 combines with J gene TRBJ2-7; the match to TRBD1 covers 7 bases. V shed 1 base and J 9 bases; nucleotides not matched to a gene: 15. CDR1 and CDR2 (germline): MGHRA, YSYEKL. CDR3 length: 16 residues.

The rearrangement links TRBV7-8 to TRBJ1-3, with 7 bases identical to TRBD1. Germline CDR1 SGHVS, CDR2 FQNEAQ. J was trimmed by 0 bases and V by 5 bases; bases with no gene match: 7. The CDR3 is 16 residues long. CDR3 sequence reads: CASSVDRVPSGNTIYF. The DNA for the CDR3 is TGTGCCAGCAGCGTAGACAGGGTTCCCTCTGGAAACACCATATATTTT.

The chain has TRBV5-6 and TRBJ1-3; D unresolved. Germline lookup yields CDR1 SGHDT and CDR2 YYEEEE. The CDR3 consists of 12 residues. Trimming removed 3 bases from V and 5 bases from J, with 6 bases in between. The CDR3: CASSSSRNTIYF. CDR3 in DNA: TGTGCCAGCAGCTCCAGTAGAAACACCATATATTTT.

V and J are TRBV7-2 and TRBJ2-7, with a tentative D call TRBD2 (5 bases). Germline V gene sequence: CDR1 SGHTA, CDR2 FQGNSA. The CDR3 sequence is 18 residues long. The germline V and J ends were trimmed by 2 bases and 0 bases, with 20 bases remaining between them. CDR3 nucleotide sequence: TGTGCCAGCAGCTTAAGATGGTTCGTTGGCGGGTTCTCCTACGAGCAGTACTTC. Protein: CASSLRWFVGGFSYEQYF.

V and J are TRBV9 and TRBJ1-1; D remains ambiguous. The germline V and J ends were trimmed by 4 bases and 0 bases, with 7 bases remaining between them. The CDR3 has 13 residues. Germline CDR1 SGDLS, CDR2 YYNGEE. CDR3 sequence: CASSPYMNTEAFF. The CDR3 region has the DNA TGTGCCAGCAGCCCTTACATGAACACTGAAGCTTTCTTT.

V usage is TRBV9 and J usage is TRBJ2-6; D possibly corresponds to TRBD1 (5 bases). The CDR3 is 17 residues long. Germline lookup yields CDR1 SGDLS and CDR2 YYNGEE. Between the trimmed V and J ends, which lost 0 bases and 0 bases, there was a span of 10 bases. Written as DNA, the CDR3 is TGTGCCAGCAGCGTAGGGGGCGTGCTCTCTGGGGCCAACGTCCTGACTTTC. It translates to CASSVGGVLSGANVLTF.

This chain joins TRBV15 and TRBJ2-3; D not certain. Trimming shortened V by 3 bases and J by 2 bases, and 15 bases separated the two germline ends. CDR3 length: 16 residues. Per the germline V gene, CDR1 is LNHNV and CDR2 is YYDKDF (reference sequence). The CDR3 DNA follows: TGTGCCACCAGCAGCAAACACGACTGGTACACAGATACGCAGTATTTT. It codes for CATSSKHDWYTDTQYF.

The rearrangement uses TRBV2 and TRBJ1-1; TRBD1 matches 8 bases. V lost 9 bases to trimming and J lost 3 bases; unmatched junction nucleotides: 9. Germline V gene data show CDR1 as SNHLY and CDR2 as FYNNEI. The CDR3 sequence is 14 residues long. For the CDR3, the DNA is TGTGCCAGAAAAAGAGGACAGGGATACACTGAAGCTTTCTTT. Translated: CARKRGQGYTEAFF.

Only a few counts were recorded for this clone. V is TRBV10-2 and J is TRBJ2-1, with D possibly matching TRBD2 (7 bases). The CDR3 has 15 residues. Germline V CDR1 and CDR2: WSHSY, SAAADI. Trimming stripped 6 bases from V and 4 bases from J, with 16 bases between. The DNA of the CDR3 is TGCGCCAGCAGGGGGGGGCCACGCAGATACAATGAGCAGTTCTTC. It encodes CASRGGPRRYNEQFF.

This chain links TRBV19 with TRBJ1-5; the match to TRBD1 covers 7 bases. The trim removed 7 bases at V and 0 bases at J, leaving 6 bases unmatched. The CDR3 has 15 amino acids. Germline loops: CDR1 LNHDA, CDR2 SQIVND (reference sequence). In nucleotides, the CDR3 is TGTGCCAGTATGGACAGGAGGAGTAGCAATCAGCCCCAGCATTTT. Translated: CASMDRRSSNQPQHF.

This sequence joins TRBV9 and TRBJ2-1; 11 bases are shared with TRBD2. Germline lookup yields CDR1 SGDLS and CDR2 YYNGEE. J was trimmed by 6 bases and V by 6 bases; bases with no gene match: 20. The CDR3 covers 19 residues. The CDR3 here is CASIPGTGIAGGWVNEQFF. The DNA for the CDR3 is TGTGCCAGCATTCCCGGGACAGGGATAGCGGGAGGGTGGGTCAATGAGCAGTTCTTC. The complete variable domain, with remaining parts taken from reference TRBV9 and TRBJ2-1, reads DSGVTQTPKHLITATGQRVTLRCSPRSGDLSVYWYQQSLDQGLQFLIQYYNGEERAKGNILERFSAQQFPDLHSELNLSSLELGDSALYFCASIPGTGIAGGWVNEQFFGPGTRLTVL.

The chain links TRBV29-1 to TRBJ1-1; 10 nucleotides line up with TRBD1. This CDR3 comprises 17 residues. Losses at the gene ends were 6 bases for V and 1 base for J; bases not matched to a gene: 14. Germline V lookup: CDR1 SQVTM, CDR2 ANQGSEA. CDR3 sequence: CSVRKGRQGARNTEAFF. As DNA, the CDR3 is TGCAGCGTACGCAAGGGGAGACAGGGGGCGCGGAACACTGAAGCTTTCTTT.

The chain carries TRBV7-2 and TRBJ2-2; D remains unclear. The V end lost 2 bases, the J end lost 0 bases, and 7 bases lay between the germline ends. The CDR3 is made up of 15 amino acids. Germline V gene lookup returns CDR1 SGHTA and CDR2 FQGNSA. The CDR3 nucleotides read TGTGCCAGCAGCTTATCCAGGCCGAACACCGGGGAGCTGTTTTTT. Residues: CASSLSRPNTGELFF.